This T cell receptor (beta chain) comes out of a study of cytomegalovirus exposure and HLA in healthy donors. Using immunoSEQ multiplex PCR, the repertoire was profiled, and TCRdb retains in-frame clones only, with some absent. The profile shows tens of thousands of clones, 95% to 97% of them singletons. Whole-study findings and limits: Listed as cytomegalovirus-associated were about 160 TCR beta chains. A subsequent analysis found that TCR clusters from the first cohort also tended to co-occur in the 90 to 150 validation repertoires, with around 94% of cluster scores above 0.

The V and J ends lost 4 bases and 3 bases, in that order; junction bases with no gene match: 8. CDR1 is WNHNN, CDR2 SYGVQD, per germline (reference sequence). The CDR3 is 17 residues long. In its sample, this clone ranks as medium-sized (0.01 to 0.1%). Its antigen is still unknown. The chain combines TRBV10-1 with TRBJ2-2; 10 nucleotides align to TRBD2. The receptor comes from a woman in her late teens or twenties in good health and CMV-seronegative. The sample comprised PBMCs. The CDR3 DNA is TGCGCCAGCAGTGGGGCTAGCGGGAGAGACCACACCGGGGAGCTGTTTTTT. The encoded protein is CASSGASGRDHTGELFF.